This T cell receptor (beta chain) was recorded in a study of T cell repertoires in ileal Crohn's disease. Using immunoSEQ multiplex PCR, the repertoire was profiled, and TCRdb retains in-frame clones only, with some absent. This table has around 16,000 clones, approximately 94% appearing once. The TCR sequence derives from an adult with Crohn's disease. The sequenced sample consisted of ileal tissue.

CDR3 residues: CASSVNYNEQFF. The CDR3 coding sequence is TGTGCCAGCAGCGTCAATTACAATGAGCAGTTCTTC. This sequence joins TRBV9 and TRBJ2-1; no clear D gene. V was clipped by 2 bases and J by 4 bases, with 4 bases between them. The CDR3 totals 12 residues. From germline, CDR1 is SGDLS and CDR2 YYNGEE.